The source of this TCR beta chain is a study of blood T cell repertoires in COVID-19. As concerns this clone: This CDR3 is also generated by other DNA sequences in the sample.

Profiled with immunoSEQ multiplex PCR; TCRdb holds only in-frame clones, not every one. The sample lists some 260,000 clones, approximately 79% seen once, with 4% in the top ten. The V end lost 3 bases, the J end lost 4 bases, and 3 bases lay between the germline ends. Germline V gene data show CDR1 as MDHEN and CDR2 as SYDVKM. The CDR3 contains 11 residues. The sample comprised peripheral blood. The chain has TRBV28 and TRBJ1-2, with unresolved D. This TCR came from a woman in her thirties or forties with active or convalescent COVID-19. The CDR3, as DNA: TGTGCCAGCAGTTTTCTCTATGGCTACACCTTC. Translated, it gives CASSFLYGYTF.